The 22 T cell receptor beta chains listed next were all sequenced from one sample in a study of cytomegalovirus exposure and HLA in healthy donors. The PCR made use of 60 Vbeta and 13 Jbeta primers. The protocol was immunoSEQ multiplex PCR, while the TCRdb copy is restricted to in-frame clones and leaves out a portion. The top ten clones hold 9.5% to 13% of a sample with about 42,000 clones, 40% to 60% of them seen once. Sequencing was done on a sample of PBMCs. The source of these receptors is a human donor in good health.

The V call is TRBV7-3, the J call TRBJ2-5; the D is unclear. Germline CDR1 and CDR2: SGHTA and FQGTGA. The CDR3 is made up of 14 amino acids. V was trimmed by 0 bases and J by 0 bases, leaving 5 bases between them. CDR3 DNA sequence: TGTGCCAGCAGCTTAACTCCAGACCAAGAGACCCAGTACTTC. It is translated as CASSLTPDQETQYF.

The chain carries TRBV6-1 and TRBJ1-1; tentatively, D is TRBD1 (5 bases). Trimming left V 7 bases short and J 2 bases short, with 14 bases between. CDR1 is MNHNS and CDR2 is SASEGT in the germline V gene. The CDR3 is 14 amino acids. Written as DNA, the CDR3 is TGTGCCAGCACCGATCGACAGCTTAACACTGAAGCTTTCTTT. Amino acid sequence: CASTDRQLNTEAFF.

This chain uses TRBV7-2 with TRBJ2-1; TRBD2 matches 12 bases. The CDR3 consists of 15 residues. Germline V CDR1 and CDR2: SGHTA, FQGNSA. V shed 5 bases and J 8 bases; nucleotides not matched to a gene: 7. The CDR3 loop is CASSTSSGGAHEQFF. The CDR3 DNA reads TGTGCCAGCAGCACATCTAGCGGGGGGGCACATGAGCAGTTCTTC.

V is TRBV4-2 and J is TRBJ1-2; the D gene is possibly TRBD1 (6 bases). V was pared by 2 bases and J by 2 bases, with 6 bases between. The CDR3 extends over 13 amino acids. Germline V gene data show CDR1 as LGHNA and CDR2 as YNFKEQ. For the CDR3, the DNA is TGTGCCAGCAGCCAAACAGGGAACTATGGCTACACCTTC. Its protein product is CASSQTGNYGYTF.

This chain connects TRBV6-5 to TRBJ2-3; 8 positions agree with TRBD2. The V gene end was trimmed by 5 bases and the J gene end by 1 base; junction bases not matched to a gene: 5. CDR1 is MNHEY, CDR2 SVGAGI, per germline. The length of the CDR3 is 15 residues. DNA for the CDR3: TGTGCCAGCAGTCGCCAAGCGGGGGGCACAGATACGCAGTATTTT. Protein sequence: CASSRQAGGTDTQYF.

The sample holds a few counts of this clone. The junction departs from germline at one end; a sequencing error may be responsible. The V call is TRBV7-8, the J call TRBJ1-1, with 7 bases matching TRBD1. Germline assignment: CDR1 SGHVS and CDR2 FQNEAQ. The CDR3 totals 11 residues. The CDR3 here is CASSPDRRLGF. In DNA, the CDR3 is TGTGCCAGCAGTCCGGACAGGCGGCTTGGGTTT.

The chain links TRBV7-9 to TRBJ1-1, with 9 bases that match TRBD1. CDR3 length: 15 amino acids. The germline gives CDR1 SEHNR, CDR2 FQNEAQ (reference sequence). The J segment lost 3 bases and the V segment lost 4 bases, leaving 6 bases of the junction unmatched. The CDR3 sequence is CASSSDRGWDTEAFF. In nucleotides, the CDR3 is TGTGCCAGCAGCTCGGACAGGGGTTGGGACACTGAAGCTTTCTTT.

The chain uses TRBV14 and TRBJ2-3; TRBD2 agrees at 8 bases. CDR1 and CDR2 from the germline V gene are SGHDN and FVKESK. The CDR3 extends over 16 amino acids. Germline trimming cut 4 bases from V and 4 bases from J; bases unmatched to any gene: 10. In DNA, the CDR3 is TGTGCCAGCAGCCCCCCCGGGACTAGTCAAGCAGATACGCAGTATTTT. Residues: CASSPPGTSQADTQYF.

The V call is TRBV6-5, the J call TRBJ2-7; D possibly corresponds to TRBD1 (5 bases). Germline CDR1 and CDR2: MNHEY and SVGAGI. Trimming stripped 4 bases from V and 4 bases from J, with 17 bases between. The CDR3 is 15 residues long. The CDR3 DNA reads as TGTGCCAGCAGTTCTCGGGCAGGGCTCAAATACGAGCAGTACTTC. Translation gives CASSSRAGLKYEQYF.

The chain is built from TRBV9 and TRBJ2-2, with D tentatively TRBD2 (6 bases). CDR3 length: 15 residues. Germline CDR1 reads SGDLS; CDR2 reads YYNGEE. V gave up 0 bases and J gave up 3 bases, with 9 bases separating them. This CDR3 reads CASSVGASDTGELFF. The CDR3 DNA sequence: TGTGCCAGCAGCGTAGGAGCTAGCGACACCGGGGAGCTGTTTTTT.

This rearrangement joins TRBV9 to TRBJ2-1, with 9 positions matching TRBD2. The germline gives CDR1 SGDLS, CDR2 YYNGEE. The V segment lost 0 bases and the J segment 0 bases; nucleotides outside the gene matches: 7. This CDR3 comprises 18 residues. CDR3 coding DNA: TGTGCCAGCAGCGTAGTGAAGACTAGCGGAAGCTCCTACAATGAGCAGTTCTTC. Translation gives CASSVVKTSGSSYNEQFF.

This chain connects TRBV11-2 to TRBJ1-2, with D maybe TRBD1 (5 bases). Germline V lookup: CDR1 SGHAT, CDR2 FQNNGV. The CDR3 is 15 residues long. V was shortened by 1 base and J by 6 bases, with 15 bases between the two germline ends. The DNA of the CDR3 is TGTGCCAGCAGCTTAGGGGCGGGGCAGGGTCATGGCTACACCTTC. Translated: CASSLGAGQGHGYTF.

The V call is TRBV14, the J call TRBJ1-1; D ambiguous. The V and J ends lost 3 bases and 0 bases respectively, with 8 bases between them. The CDR3 spans 14 residues. Germline assignment: CDR1 SGHDN and CDR2 FVKESK. CDR3 bases: TGTGCCAGCAGCCAGCCGGGGATGAACACTGAAGCTTTCTTT. It is translated as CASSQPGMNTEAFF.

The chain links TRBV25-1 to TRBJ1-5; the match to TRBD1 covers 7 bases. The length of the CDR3 is 15 residues. V lost 4 bases to trimming and J lost 3 bases; unmatched junction nucleotides: 6. Germline V lookup: CDR1 MGHDK, CDR2 SYGVNS. CDR3 protein: CASSAGTATNQPQHF. The CDR3 DNA reads TGTGCCAGCAGTGCAGGGACAGCGACCAATCAGCCCCAGCATTTT.

The gene calls are TRBV28 and TRBJ2-5; D may be TRBD2 (6 bases). Germline lookup yields CDR1 MDHEN and CDR2 SYDVKM. There are 12 residues in the CDR3. Trimming took 3 bases from V and 5 from J, leaving 7 bases between them. CDR3 loop: CASSFRGETQYF. The CDR3 region has the DNA TGTGCCAGCAGTTTTCGGGGGGAGACCCAGTACTTC.

This clone came up a few times. The gene calls are TRBV7-6 and TRBJ1-4, with 9 bases that match TRBD1. Losses at the gene ends were 2 bases for V and 8 bases for J; bases not matched to a gene: 6. CDR1 is SGHVS and CDR2 is FNYEAQ in the germline V gene. This CDR3 spans 15 amino acids. The CDR3 is CASSLSGTGSEKLFF. CDR3 nucleotides: TGTGCCAGCAGCTTATCCGGGACAGGGTCCGAAAAACTGTTTTTT.

This clone was picked up a small number of times. The chain couples TRBV9 to TRBJ1-1; no reliable D call. Germline V CDR1 and CDR2: SGDLS, YYNGEE. Trimming left V 1 base short and J 1 base short, with 8 bases between. This CDR3 is built from 14 residues. The DNA of the CDR3 is TGTGCCAGCAGCGTACGTCCGGGGAACACTGAAGCTTTCTTT. It encodes CASSVRPGNTEAFF.

The chain carries TRBV30 and TRBJ1-2; 7 nucleotides align to TRBD1. The CDR3 has 16 residues. Per the germline V gene, CDR1 is GTSNPN and CDR2 is SVGIG (reference sequence). Germline trimming cut 0 bases from V and 2 bases from J; bases unmatched to any gene: 9. CDR3 protein: CAWSVYPGQPNYGYTF. The CDR3 region has the DNA TGTGCCTGGAGTGTATATCCGGGACAGCCCAACTATGGCTACACCTTC. The entire variable domain, with the rest obtained from reference TRBV30 and TRBJ1-2, is as follows: SQTIHQWPATLVQPVGSPLSLECTVEGTSNPNLYWYRQAAGRGLQLLFYSVGIGQISSEVPQNLSASRPQDRQFILSSKKLLLSDSGFYLCAWSVYPGQPNYGYTFGSGTRLTVV.

A few counts support this clone. The rearrangement joins TRBV4-3 to TRBJ1-5; no clear D gene. The V gene lost 4 bases and the J gene lost 4 bases, with 8 bases spanning the gap. CDR1 is LGHNA and CDR2 is YSLEER in the germline V gene. This CDR3 contains 13 residues. The CDR3 region has the DNA TGCGCCAGCAGCCTACAATTAAATCAGCCCCAGCATTTT. Its protein is CASSLQLNQPQHF.

The chain combines TRBV7-8 with TRBJ2-7; 10 nucleotides agree with TRBD1. Germline V gene sequence: CDR1 SGHVS, CDR2 FQNEAQ. V gave up 5 bases and J gave up 6 bases; unmatched junction bases: 19. This CDR3 has 18 amino acids. CDR3 sequence reads: CASSGRTGGIVSGGEQYF. Written as DNA, the CDR3 is TGTGCCAGCAGCGGGCGGACAGGGGGTATCGTGAGCGGAGGCGAGCAGTACTTC. Full variable domain (remainder filled in from reference TRBV7-8 and TRBJ2-7): GAGVSQSPRYKVAKRGQDVALRCDPISGHVSLFWYQQALGQGPEFLTYFQNEAQLDKSGLPSDRFFAERPEGSVSTLKIQRTQQEDSAVYLCASSGRTGGIVSGGEQYFGPGTRLTVT.

This clone has a handful of counts. The CDR3 is CASSLRAGGEAFF. The CDR3 nucleotides read TGTGCCAGCAGCTTACGAGCTGGAGGTGAAGCTTTCTTT. This chain joins TRBV7-2 and TRBJ1-1; D ambiguous. The CDR3 spans 13 residues. The V end was cut by 2 bases, the J end by 7 bases, with 11 bases between. The V gene's germline CDR1 is SGHTA and CDR2 FQGNSA.

The chain carries TRBV5-5 and TRBJ2-5; 8 bases are a match to TRBD1. The CDR3 is made up of 16 amino acids. With 3 bases clipped from V and 3 bases from J, the junction kept 10 bases outside the gene matches. From germline, CDR1 is SGHKS and CDR2 YYEKEE (reference sequence). The CDR3 nucleotides read TGTGCCAGCAGCTCAATTGCCGGGACAGGTAAAGAGACCCAGTACTTC. It is translated as CASSSIAGTGKETQYF.